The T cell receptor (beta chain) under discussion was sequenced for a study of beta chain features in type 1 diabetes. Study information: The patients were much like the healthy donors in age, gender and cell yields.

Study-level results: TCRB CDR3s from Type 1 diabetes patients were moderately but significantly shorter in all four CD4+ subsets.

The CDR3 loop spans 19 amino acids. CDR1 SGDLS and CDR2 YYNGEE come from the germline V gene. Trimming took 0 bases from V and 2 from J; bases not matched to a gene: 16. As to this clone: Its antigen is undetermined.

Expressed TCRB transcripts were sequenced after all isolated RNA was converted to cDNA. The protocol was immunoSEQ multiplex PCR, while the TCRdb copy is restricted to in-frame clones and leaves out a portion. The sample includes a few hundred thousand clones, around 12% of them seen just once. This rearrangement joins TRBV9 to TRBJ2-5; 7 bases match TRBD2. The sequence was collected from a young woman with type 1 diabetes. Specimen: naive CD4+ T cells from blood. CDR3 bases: TGTGCCAGCAGCGTAGGGGTGGGAGGGGCCTCGCCACTACAAGAGACCCAGTACTTC. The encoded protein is CASSVGVGGASPLQETQYF.